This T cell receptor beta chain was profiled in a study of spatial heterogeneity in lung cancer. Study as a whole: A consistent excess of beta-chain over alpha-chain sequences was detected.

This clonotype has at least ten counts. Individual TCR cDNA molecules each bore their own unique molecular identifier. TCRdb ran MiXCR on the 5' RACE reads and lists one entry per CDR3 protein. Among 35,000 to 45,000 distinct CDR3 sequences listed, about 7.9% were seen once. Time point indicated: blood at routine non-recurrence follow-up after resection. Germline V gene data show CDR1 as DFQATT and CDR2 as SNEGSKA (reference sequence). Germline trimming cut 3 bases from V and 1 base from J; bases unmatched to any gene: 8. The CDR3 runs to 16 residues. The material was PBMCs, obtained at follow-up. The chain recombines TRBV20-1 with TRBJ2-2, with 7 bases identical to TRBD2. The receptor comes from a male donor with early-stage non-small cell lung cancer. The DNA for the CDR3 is TGCAGTGCTAGTGGGGGGGTACCACTGAACACCGGGGAGCTGTTTTTT. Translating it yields CSASGGVPLNTGELFF.